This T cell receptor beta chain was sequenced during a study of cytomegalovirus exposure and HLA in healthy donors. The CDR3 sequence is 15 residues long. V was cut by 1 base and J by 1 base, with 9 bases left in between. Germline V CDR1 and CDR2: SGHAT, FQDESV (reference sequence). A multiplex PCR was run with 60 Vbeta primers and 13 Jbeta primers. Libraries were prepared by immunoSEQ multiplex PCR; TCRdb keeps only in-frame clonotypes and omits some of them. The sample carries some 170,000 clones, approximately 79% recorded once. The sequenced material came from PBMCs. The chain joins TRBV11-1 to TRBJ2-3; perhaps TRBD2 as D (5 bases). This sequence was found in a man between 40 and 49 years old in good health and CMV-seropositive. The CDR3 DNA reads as TGTGCCAGCAGCTTAGTGAGGGTTGGCACAGATACGCAGTATTTT. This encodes CASSLVRVGTDTQYF.